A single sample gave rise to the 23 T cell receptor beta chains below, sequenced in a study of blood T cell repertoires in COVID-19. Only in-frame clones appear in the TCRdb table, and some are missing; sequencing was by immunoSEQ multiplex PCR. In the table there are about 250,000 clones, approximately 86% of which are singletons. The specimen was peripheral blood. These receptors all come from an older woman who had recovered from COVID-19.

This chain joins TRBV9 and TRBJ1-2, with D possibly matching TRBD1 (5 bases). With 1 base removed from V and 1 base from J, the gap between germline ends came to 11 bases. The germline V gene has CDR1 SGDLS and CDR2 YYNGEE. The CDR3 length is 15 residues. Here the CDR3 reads CASSVSVGGNYGYTF. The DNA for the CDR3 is TGTGCCAGCAGCGTATCTGTGGGGGGTAACTATGGCTACACCTTC. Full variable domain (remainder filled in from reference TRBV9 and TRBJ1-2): DSGVTQTPKHLITATGQRVTLRCSPRSGDLSVYWYQQSLDQGLQFLIQYYNGEERAKGNILERFSAQQFPDLHSELNLSSLELGDSALYFCASSVSVGGNYGYTFGSGTRLTVV.

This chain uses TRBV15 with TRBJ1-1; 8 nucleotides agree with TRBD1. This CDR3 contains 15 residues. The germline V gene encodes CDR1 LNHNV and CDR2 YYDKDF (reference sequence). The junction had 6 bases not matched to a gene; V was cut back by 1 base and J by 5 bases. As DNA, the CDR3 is TGTGCCACCAGCAGAGGGACAGGGTCGTGGACTGAAGCTTTCTTT. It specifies CATSRGTGSWTEAFF. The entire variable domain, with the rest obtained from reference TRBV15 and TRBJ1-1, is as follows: DAMVIQNPRYQVTQFGKPVTLSCSQTLNHNVMYWYQQKSSQAPKLLFHYYDKDFNNEADTPDNFQSRRPNTSFCFLDIRSPGLGDTAMYLCATSRGTGSWTEAFFGQGTRLTVV.

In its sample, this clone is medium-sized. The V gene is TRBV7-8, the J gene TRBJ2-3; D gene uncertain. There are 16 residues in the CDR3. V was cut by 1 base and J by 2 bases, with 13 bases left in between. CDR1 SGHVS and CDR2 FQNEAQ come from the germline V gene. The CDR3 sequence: CASSLGWRDHTDTQYF. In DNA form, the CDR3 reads TGTGCCAGCAGCTTAGGGTGGAGAGACCACACAGATACGCAGTATTTT.

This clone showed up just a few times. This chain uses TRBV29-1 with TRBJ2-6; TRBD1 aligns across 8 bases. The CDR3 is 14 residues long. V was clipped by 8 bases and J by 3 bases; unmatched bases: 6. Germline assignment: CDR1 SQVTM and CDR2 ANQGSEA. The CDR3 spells CSFTGGLGANVLTF. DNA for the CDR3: TGCAGCTTCACAGGGGGGCTTGGGGCCAACGTCCTGACTTTC.

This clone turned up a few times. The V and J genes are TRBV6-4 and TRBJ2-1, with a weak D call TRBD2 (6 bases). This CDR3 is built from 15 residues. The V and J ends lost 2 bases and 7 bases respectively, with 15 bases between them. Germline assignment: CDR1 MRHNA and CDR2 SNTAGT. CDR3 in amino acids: CASSDQWGVGNEQFF. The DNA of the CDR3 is TGTGCCAGCAGTGACCAGTGGGGGGTGGGGAATGAGCAGTTCTTC.

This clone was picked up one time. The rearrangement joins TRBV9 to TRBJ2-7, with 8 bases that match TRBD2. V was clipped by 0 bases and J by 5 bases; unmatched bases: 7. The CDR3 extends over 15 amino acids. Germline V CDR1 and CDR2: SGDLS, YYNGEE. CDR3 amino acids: CASSVDVGTRHEQYF. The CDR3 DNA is TGTGCCAGCAGCGTAGATGTTGGGACTAGGCACGAGCAGTACTTC. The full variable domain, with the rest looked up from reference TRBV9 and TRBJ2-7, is DSGVTQTPKHLITATGQRVTLRCSPRSGDLSVYWYQQSLDQGLQFLIQYYNGEERAKGNILERFSAQQFPDLHSELNLSSLELGDSALYFCASSVDVGTRHEQYFGPGTRLTVT.

The CDR3 reads CASSHRQGAVDEQYF. For the CDR3, the DNA is TGTGCCAGCAGCCATAGACAGGGGGCGGTGGACGAGCAGTACTTC. The genes are TRBV7-8 and TRBJ2-7, with TRBD1 matching over 10 bases. This CDR3 is 15 amino acids long. V lost 5 bases to trimming and J lost 5 bases; unmatched junction nucleotides: 9. The V gene's germline CDR1 is SGHVS and CDR2 FQNEAQ.

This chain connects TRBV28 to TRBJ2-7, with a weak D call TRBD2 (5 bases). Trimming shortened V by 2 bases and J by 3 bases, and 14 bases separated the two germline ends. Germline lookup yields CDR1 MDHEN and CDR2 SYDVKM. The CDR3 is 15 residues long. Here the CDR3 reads CASSLEGALSYEQYF. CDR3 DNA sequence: TGTGCCAGCAGTTTAGAGGGAGCTCTAAGCTACGAGCAGTACTTC.

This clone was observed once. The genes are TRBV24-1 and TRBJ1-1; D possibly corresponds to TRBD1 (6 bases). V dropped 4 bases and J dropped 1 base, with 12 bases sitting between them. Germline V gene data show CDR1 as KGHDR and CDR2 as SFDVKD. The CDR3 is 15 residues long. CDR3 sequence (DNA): TGTGCCACCAGTGACCCCGAAGGGGGGAACACTGAAGCTTTCTTT. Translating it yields CATSDPEGGNTEAFF.

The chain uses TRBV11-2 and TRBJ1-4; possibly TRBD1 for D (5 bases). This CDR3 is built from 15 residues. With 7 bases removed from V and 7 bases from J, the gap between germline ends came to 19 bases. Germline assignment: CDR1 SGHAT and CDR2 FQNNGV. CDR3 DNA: TGTGCCAGCACCCGAGACGGGGGAGTTGGTGAAAAACTGTTTTTT. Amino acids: CASTRDGGVGEKLFF.

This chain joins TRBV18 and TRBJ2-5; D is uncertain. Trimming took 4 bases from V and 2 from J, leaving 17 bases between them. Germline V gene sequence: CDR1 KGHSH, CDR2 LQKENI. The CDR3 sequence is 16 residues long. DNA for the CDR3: TGTGCCAGCTCACTAAACGCCCAGGTCCTACAAGAGACCCAGTACTTC. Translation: CASSLNAQVLQETQYF. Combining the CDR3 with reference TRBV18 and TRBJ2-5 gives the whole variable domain NAGVMQNPRHLVRRRGQEARLRCSPMKGHSHVYWYRQLPEEGLKFMVYLQKENIIDESGMPKERFSAEFPKEGPSILRIQQVVRGDSAAYFCASSLNAQVLQETQYFGPGTRLLVL.

The CDR3 here is CASSDDSRGTNEKLFF. The CDR3 DNA reads as TGTGCCAGCAGCGACGACAGTCGTGGGACTAATGAAAAACTGTTTTTT. This sequence joins TRBV9 and TRBJ1-4; maybe TRBD1 (5 bases). V lost 3 bases to trimming and J lost 2 bases, with 14 bases between them. Germline V CDR1 and CDR2: SGDLS, YYNGEE. The CDR3 has 16 amino acids.

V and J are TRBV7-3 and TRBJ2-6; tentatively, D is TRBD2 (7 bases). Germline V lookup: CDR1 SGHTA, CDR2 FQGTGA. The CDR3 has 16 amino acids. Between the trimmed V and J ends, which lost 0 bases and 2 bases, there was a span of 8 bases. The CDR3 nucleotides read TGTGCCAGCAGCTTAACCGGGGGGCCTGGGGCCAACGTCCTGACTTTC. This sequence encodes CASSLTGGPGANVLTF.

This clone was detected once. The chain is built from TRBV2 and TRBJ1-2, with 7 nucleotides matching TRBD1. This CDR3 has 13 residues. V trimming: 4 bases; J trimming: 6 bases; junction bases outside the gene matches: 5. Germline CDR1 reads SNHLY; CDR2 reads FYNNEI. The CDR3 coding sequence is TGTGCCAGCAGTGGCAGGGGGACCCATGGCTACACCTTC. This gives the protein CASSGRGTHGYTF.

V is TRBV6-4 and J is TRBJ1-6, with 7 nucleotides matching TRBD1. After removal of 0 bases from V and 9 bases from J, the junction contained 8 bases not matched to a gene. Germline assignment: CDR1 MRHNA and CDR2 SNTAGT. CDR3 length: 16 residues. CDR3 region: CASSDSSSGGGSPLHF. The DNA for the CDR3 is TGTGCCAGCAGTGACTCTTCCTCAGGGGGAGGTTCACCCCTCCACTTT.

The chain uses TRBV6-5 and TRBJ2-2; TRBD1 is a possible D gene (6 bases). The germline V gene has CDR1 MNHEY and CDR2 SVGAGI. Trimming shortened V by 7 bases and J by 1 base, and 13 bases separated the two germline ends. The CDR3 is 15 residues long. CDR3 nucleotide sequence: TGTGCCAGCAACCCACAGGGTTGGAACACCGGGGAGCTGTTTTTT. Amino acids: CASNPQGWNTGELFF.

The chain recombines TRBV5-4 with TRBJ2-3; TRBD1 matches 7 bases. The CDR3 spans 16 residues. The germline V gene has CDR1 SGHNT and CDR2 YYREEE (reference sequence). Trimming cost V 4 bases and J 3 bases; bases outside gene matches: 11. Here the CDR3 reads CASSDPGTDITDTQYF. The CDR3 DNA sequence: TGTGCCAGCAGCGACCCCGGGACAGATATTACAGATACGCAGTATTTT.

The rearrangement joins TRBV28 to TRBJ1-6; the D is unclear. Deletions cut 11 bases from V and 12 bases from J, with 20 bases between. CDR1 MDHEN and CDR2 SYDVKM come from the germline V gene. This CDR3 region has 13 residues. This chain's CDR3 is CAVPDNRNGPLHF. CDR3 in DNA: TGTGCCGTACCTGACAACCGAAACGGACCCCTCCACTTT.

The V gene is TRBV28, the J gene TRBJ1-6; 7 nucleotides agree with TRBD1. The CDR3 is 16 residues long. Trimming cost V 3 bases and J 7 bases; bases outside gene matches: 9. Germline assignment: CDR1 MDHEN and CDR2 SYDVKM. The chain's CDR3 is CASSLPSTGRNSPLHF. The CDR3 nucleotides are TGTGCCAGCAGTTTGCCTTCGACAGGGAGGAATTCACCCCTCCACTTT.

The CDR3 DNA is TGCGCCAGCAGCCAAGCCTTAACAGATACAGATACGCAGTATTTT. Its protein product is CASSQALTDTDTQYF. V is TRBV4-1 and J is TRBJ2-3; D ambiguous. The germline V and J ends were trimmed by 1 base and 3 bases, with 11 bases remaining between them. The CDR3 runs 15 residues. Per the germline V gene, CDR1 is MGHRA and CDR2 is YSYEKL.

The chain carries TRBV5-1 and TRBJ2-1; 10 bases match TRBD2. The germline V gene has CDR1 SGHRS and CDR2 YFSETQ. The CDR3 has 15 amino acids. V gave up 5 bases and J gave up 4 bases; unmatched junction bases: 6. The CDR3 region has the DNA TGCGCCAGCAGAAAAACTAGCGGGGCGTACAATGAGCAGTTCTTC. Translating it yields CASRKTSGAYNEQFF.

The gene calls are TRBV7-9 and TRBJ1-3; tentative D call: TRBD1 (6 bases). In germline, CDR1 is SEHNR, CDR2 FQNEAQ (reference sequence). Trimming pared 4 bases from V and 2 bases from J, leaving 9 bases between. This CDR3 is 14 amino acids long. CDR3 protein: CASSYWTAGNTIYF. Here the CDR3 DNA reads TGTGCCAGCAGCTATTGGACAGCTGGAAACACCATATATTTT.

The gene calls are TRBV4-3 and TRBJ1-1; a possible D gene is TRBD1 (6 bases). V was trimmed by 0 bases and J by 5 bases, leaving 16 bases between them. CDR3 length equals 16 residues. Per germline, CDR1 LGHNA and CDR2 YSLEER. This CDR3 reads CASSQDLRGGGTEAFF. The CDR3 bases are TGCGCCAGCAGCCAAGATCTCCGGGGAGGGGGTACTGAAGCTTTCTTT.